The clone carrying this T cell receptor (beta chain) has a count of ten or more. This record belongs to a study of metastatic and nonmetastatic thyroid tumors. Study summary: The authors compared repertoires across blood and tumor or nodule tissue from malignant and benign thyroid patients.

All patients were treatment-naive before thyroid surgery. Germline V gene sequence: CDR1 DFQATT, CDR2 SNEGSKA (reference sequence). V gave up 3 bases and J gave up 0 bases; unmatched junction bases: 4. CDR3 length: 15 amino acids. Using MiXCR, TCRdb reanalyzed the PCR reads. The sample contains approximately 44,000 clones, more than 25% of which appear only once. The sequencing sample was made of blood. This chain connects TRBV20-1 to TRBJ1-3, with 8 bases lining up with TRBD1. The TCR comes from a male donor with papillary thyroid cancer or a benign thyroid nodule (not recorded which). Some clones in this sample may be carry-over from other donors' samples. This CDR3 is CSARKGQDSGNTIYF. The CDR3 DNA follows: TGCAGTGCTAGGAAGGGACAGGACTCTGGAAACACCATATATTTT.